What follows are 16 T cell receptor beta chains derived from one specimen sequenced in a study of regulatory T cells in long-lasting Graves disease. Described time point: persistent/refractory GD, antithyroid drugs over 5 years with positive TRAb. TCR sequences were obtained from RNA taken from PBMCs. Researchers made TCR beta libraries by using iRepertoire HTBI primers and running Arm-PCR on CDR3 regions. TCRdb reprocessed the multiplex PCR reads with MiXCR, giving one entry per CDR3 protein. The repertoire consists of some 420,000 distinct CDR3 sequences, with roughly 23% occurring once and the leading ten covering roughly 14%. This specimen was peripheral blood mononuclear cells (PBMCs), taken when the disease was refractory, from a patient treated with antithyroid drugs. These receptors all stem from a female donor with Graves disease.

The chain couples TRBV5-6 to TRBJ2-5; a weak D match, TRBD2 (7 bases). The germline CDR1 and CDR2 sequences are SGHDT and YYEEEE. The V gene lost 5 bases and the J gene lost 4 bases, with 18 bases spanning the gap. This CDR3 region has 15 residues. CDR3 DNA: TGTGCCAGCAGACAGGTGGGGGGGCTCGTAGAGACCCAGTACTTC. It is translated as CASRQVGGLVETQYF.

V is TRBV14 and J is TRBJ1-5; no reliable D call. This CDR3 comprises 14 residues. Trimming removed 1 base at V and 7 bases at J, with 11 bases between. Germline V gene data show CDR1 as SGHDN and CDR2 as FVKESK. CDR3 DNA sequence: TGTGCCAGCAGCCAAGGGGCGGGAGGACAGCCCCAGCATTTT. Amino acid sequence: CASSQGAGGQPQHF. Using reference TRBV14 and TRBJ1-5 for the parts outside the CDR3, the full variable domain is EAGVTQFPSHSVIEKGQTVTLRCDPISGHDNLYWYRRVMGKEIKFLLHFVKESKQDESGMPNNRFLAERTGGTYSTLKVQPAELEDSGVYFCASSQGAGGQPQHFGDGTRLSIL.

This clonotype was picked up many times. The chain uses TRBV6-1 and TRBJ2-7; D is uncertain. The CDR3 extends over 10 amino acids. V was shortened by 8 bases and J by 4 bases, with 6 bases between the two germline ends. From germline, CDR1 is MNHNS and CDR2 SASEGT. The CDR3 sequence: CASGRYEQYF. CDR3 DNA sequence: TGTGCCAGCGGGCGATACGAGCAGTACTTC.

Notes on this clonotype: A much larger clone lies a single base off, so this may be a read error. J is TRBJ1-4 and V is TRBV18; D is perhaps TRBD1 (5 bases). Germline V lookup: CDR1 KGHSH, CDR2 LQKENI. The CDR3 contains 15 residues. For the CDR3, the DNA is TGTGCCAGCTCACAAAGACAGTTGCAGGATGAAAAACTGTCTTTT. Translating gives CASSQRQLQDEKLSF.

This clonotype was seen repeatedly, ten times or more. The rearrangement links TRBV27 to TRBJ2-2, with D possibly matching TRBD1 (5 bases). V gave up 1 base and J gave up 1 base, with 7 bases separating them. Germline loops: CDR1 MNHEY, CDR2 SMNVEV (reference sequence). The CDR3 consists of 15 residues. The CDR3 nucleotides are TGTGCCAGCAGTTTATACGGACAGAACACCGGGGAGCTGTTTTTT. The encoded protein is CASSLYGQNTGELFF.

This clonotype was seen ten or more times. In DNA form, the CDR3 reads TGTGCCAGCAGAACCGGGACAGTTGCCACCGGGGAGCTGTTTTTT. Translation: CASRTGTVATGELFF. The V and J genes are TRBV28 and TRBJ2-2; 7 positions match TRBD1. The trim removed 6 bases at V and 4 bases at J, leaving 8 bases unmatched. The CDR3 extends over 15 amino acids. Germline assignment: CDR1 MDHEN and CDR2 SYDVKM.

This clonotype showed up many times. The chain carries TRBV6-1 and TRBJ1-6, with 10 nucleotides matching TRBD1. Germline CDR1 and CDR2: MNHNS and SASEGT. After removal of 5 bases from V and 10 bases from J, the junction contained 5 bases not matched to a gene. The CDR3 is 14 residues long. The CDR3 DNA is TGTGCCAGCAGTAAGACAGGGGGCCTGTCACCCCTCCACTTT. Translating it yields CASSKTGGLSPLHF.

The J gene is TRBJ2-5, the V gene TRBV28; D uncertain. CDR3 length: 13 amino acids. Germline V gene data show CDR1 as MDHEN and CDR2 as SYDVKM. V dropped 6 bases and J dropped 2 bases, with 10 bases sitting between them. The CDR3: CASRRITQETQYF. In nucleotides, the CDR3 is TGTGCCAGCAGGCGGATAACTCAAGAGACCCAGTACTTC.

This clonotype was found a few times. The V call is TRBV7-2, the J call TRBJ1-1, with unresolved D. The CDR3 covers 15 residues. The germline V gene has CDR1 SGHTA and CDR2 FQGNSA. Trimming removed 3 bases from V and 4 bases from J, with 15 bases in between. The CDR3 loop reads CASSFLPGAGTEAFF. In nucleotides, the CDR3 is TGTGCCAGCAGCTTCCTGCCGGGTGCTGGCACTGAAGCTTTCTTT.

This clonotype has at least ten counts. The rearrangement uses TRBV27 and TRBJ1-5, with 7 bases matching TRBD1. Per germline, CDR1 MNHEY and CDR2 SMNVEV (reference sequence). V lost 3 bases, J lost 4 bases, and 3 bases stayed unmatched. The CDR3 has 14 amino acids. CDR3 nucleotides: TGTGCCAGCAGTTTTACAGGGGCTAATCAGCCCCAGCATTTT. It is translated as CASSFTGANQPQHF.

This clonotype was observed at least ten times. CDR3 amino acids: CASFRPGGVPPEAFF. CDR3 nucleotides: TGTGCCAGCTTTCGCCCGGGGGGCGTTCCCCCTGAAGCTTTCTTT. This sequence joins TRBV12-3 or TRBV12-4 and TRBJ1-1; possible D gene TRBD1, 6 bases. The CDR3 has 15 residues. The V and J ends lost 8 bases and 6 bases respectively, with 22 bases between them.

V and J are TRBV4-1 and TRBJ1-2; D is undetermined. V was pared by 0 bases and J by 2 bases, with 10 bases between. The CDR3 runs 15 residues. Per germline, CDR1 MGHRA and CDR2 YSYEKL. The CDR3 nucleotides read TGCGCCAGCAGCCAAGATTGGCTACAGAACTATGGCTACACCTTC. Amino acids: CASSQDWLQNYGYTF.

The chain combines TRBV11-3 with TRBJ2-2; either TRBD1 or TRBD2 may fit D (6 bases each). V lost 5 bases, J lost 5 bases, and 21 bases lay in between. CDR3 length equals 17 residues. Germline assignment: CDR1 SGHNT and CDR2 YENEEA. The CDR3 loop is CASSAVTGGSWTGELFF. The DNA for the CDR3 is TGTGCCAGCAGCGCAGTAACCGGGGGCTCGTGGACCGGGGAGCTGTTTTTT.

In its sample, this clonotype was seen many times. V is TRBV6-1 and J is TRBJ2-5; the D is unclear. V was clipped by 6 bases and J by 1 base, with 6 bases between them. CDR1 and CDR2 from the germline V gene are MNHNS and SASEGT. CDR3 length equals 12 residues. For the CDR3, the DNA is TGTGCCAGCAGACGGAGCCAAGAGACCCAGTACTTC. Protein: CASRRSQETQYF.

In this sample, this clonotype turned up a few times. The chain recombines TRBV18 with TRBJ2-4, with D tentatively TRBD1 or TRBD2 (5 bases each). There are 13 residues in the CDR3. Trimming stripped 6 bases from V and 5 bases from J, with 11 bases between. Looked up from germline, CDR1 is KGHSH and CDR2 is LQKENI. CDR3 region: CASSVGDENIQYF. CDR3 in DNA: TGTGCCAGCTCGGTCGGGGACGAAAACATTCAGTACTTC.

Concerning this clonotype itself: A read error may explain this, as a much larger clone is one base away. J is TRBJ1-1 and V is TRBV7-9; D gene ambiguous. V lost 7 bases, J lost 1 base, and 7 bases lay in between. The germline gives CDR1 SEHNR, CDR2 FQNEAQ (reference sequence). This CDR3 has 12 amino acids. CDR3 loop: CASTLPNTEAFF. DNA of the CDR3: TGTGCCAGCACCCTACCGAACACTGAAGCTTTCTTT. Using reference TRBV7-9 and TRBJ1-1 for the parts outside the CDR3, the full variable domain is DTGVSQNPRHKITKRGQNVTFRCDPISEHNRLYWYRQTLGQGPEFLTYFQNEAQLEKSRLLSDRFSAERPKGSFSTLEIQRTEQGDSAMYLCASTLPNTEAFFGQGTRLTVV.